The clone carrying this T cell receptor (beta chain) appeared many times. Germline V gene sequence: CDR1 SEHNR, CDR2 FQNEAQ (reference sequence). The junction had 13 bases not matched to a gene; V was cut back by 5 bases and J by 0 bases. The CDR3 length is 19 residues. Amplification yielded TCR beta CDR3 regions, with RNA transcripts as the source. First-round RT-PCR targeting the TCR CDR3 was performed with the HTBI primer set. TCRdb called the multiplex PCR reads again in MiXCR, with one record for every CDR3 protein. The repertoire consists of roughly 380,000 distinct CDR3 sequences, with roughly 19% occurring once and the leading ten covering roughly 3.5%. This specimen comes from a study of T cells in Graves' hyperthyroidism and ophthalmopathy.

The sequenced material came from blood. The clonotype originates from a young woman with Graves' hyperthyroidism. This chain joins TRBV7-9 and TRBJ2-6; 7 bases line up with TRBD2. CDR3 loop: CASSHTTAGDYSGANVLTF. The CDR3 DNA follows: TGTGCCAGCAGCCATACCACGGCGGGGGACTACTCTGGGGCCAACGTCCTGACTTTC.